Listed below are T cell receptor beta chains from one sample, sequenced in a study of OX40 agonist ivuxolimab in advanced cancers. Method: immunoSEQ multiplex PCR; TCRdb's copy keeps in-frame clones and lacks some. The repertoire includes around 79,000 clones, more than 85% of them detected once, and about 9.1% sits in the top ten. The specimen was CD4+ or CD8+ T cells sorted from blood, collected in a trial of the OX40 agonist ivuxolimab. These receptors all stem from an adult with an advanced solid tumor such as melanoma, head and neck, liver or kidney cancer. Each CDR3 is given with its conserved first and last residue. A D gene is named only where the DNA matches it firmly. Only part of the rows carry a size: once, few, many, or a class if the clone is expanded.

V gene	J gene	clone size	D gene	CDR3 DNA	CDR3 protein
TRBV6-4	TRBJ2-7	.	.	TGTGCCAGCAGTGACTCTGAGGGGCTGCCCTCCTACGAGCAGTACTTC	CASSDSEGLPSYEQYF
TRBV7-9	TRBJ2-7	few	TRBD2	TGTGCCAGCAGGCCCTCCAGCGGGGGCCCTACCTACGAGCAGTACTTC	CASRPSSGGPTYEQYF
TRBV14	TRBJ1-2	.	TRBD1	TGTGCCAGCAGCCAAGCGTCAGGGGGCTCTGGAGGCTACACCTTC	CASSQASGGSGGYTF
TRBV9	TRBJ1-1	.	.	TGTGCCAGCAGCGTAGTTATGGGTTACACTGAAGCTTTCTTT	CASSVVMGYTEAFF
TRBV19	TRBJ2-3	.	TRBD1	TGTGCCAGTAGTTATGGACAGGGGGGCACAGATACGCAGTATTTT	CASSYGQGGTDTQYF
TRBV27	TRBJ2-1	.	TRBD2	TGTGCCAGCAGTTTCCAACTTTCGGTTAGCGGGGCGGACAATGAGCAGTTCTTC	CASSFQLSVSGADNEQFF
TRBV11-2	TRBJ2-5	.	TRBD1	TGTGCCAGCAGCTCAGGGGGTGGGTTGGAGACCCAGTACTTC	CASSSGGGLETQYF
TRBV19	TRBJ1-5	.	.	TGTGCCAGTAGTAACAATGGGCTGGATTTTAGCAATCAGCCCCAGCATTTT	CASSNNGLDFSNQPQHF
TRBV6-1	TRBJ1-4	.	.	TGTGCCAGTACACAGGGTGAAAAACTGTTTTTT	CASTQGEKLFF
TRBV5-5	TRBJ1-1	.	.	TGTGCCAGCAGCTTGACAGGGTTGGACACTGAAGCTTTCTTT	CASSLTGLDTEAFF
TRBV7-9	TRBJ2-5	.	TRBD1	TGTGCCAGCAGCCCAGGGGGCCAAGAGACCCAGTACTTC	CASSPGGQETQYF
TRBV4-1	TRBJ2-5	once	.	TGCGCCAGCAGCCCGCGGTCCGATGGGGAGACCCAGTACTTC	CASSPRSDGETQYF
TRBV6-6	TRBJ1-2	.	TRBD1	TGTGCCAGCAGTACAGGGGGTGACTATGGCTACACCTTC	CASSTGGDYGYTF
TRBV10-3	TRBJ2-7	.	.	TGTGCCATCAGCCAGGGCTCCTACGAGCAGTACTTC	CAISQGSYEQYF
TRBV4-1	TRBJ2-1	.	TRBD1	TGCGCCAGCAGTCCCCGCGGGACAGGGTGGAATGAGCAGTTCTTC	CASSPRGTGWNEQFF
TRBV5-4	TRBJ2-7	.	.	TGTGCCAGCAGCCATGACAGGCCCTACGAGCAGTACTTC	CASSHDRPYEQYF
TRBV15	TRBJ1-5	few	TRBD1	TGTGCCACCAGCGCTAGACAGGGGTATCAGCCCCAGCATTTT	CATSARQGYQPQHF
TRBV19	TRBJ1-2	.	TRBD1	TGTGCCAGTAGTATTGGGGACAGCCTGTCCTATGGCTACACCTTC	CASSIGDSLSYGYTF
TRBV5-1	TRBJ1-6	.	.	TGCGCCAGCAGCTTGGACCCTTGGAGGGAGGATTCCTATAATTCACCCCTCCACTTT	CASSLDPWREDSYNSPLHF
TRBV18	TRBJ2-7	.	TRBD1	TGTGCCAGCTCACATAACGGGCAGGGGGCTTACGAGCAGTACTTC	CASSHNGQGAYEQYF
TRBV27	TRBJ2-7	.	TRBD1	TGTGCCAGCAGTTTATCCCCCGCAGGGGGAATAGGCGAGCAGTACTTC	CASSLSPAGGIGEQYF
TRBV29-1	TRBJ2-3	.	TRBD2	TGCAGCGTTCTCCCTAGCGGGGGGCAGTATTTT	CSVLPSGGQYF